Sequencing of this T cell receptor beta chain was carried out in a study of graft-versus-host responses after intestinal transplantation. This clone occurred once. The CDR3 contains 16 residues. Germline CDR1 MNHNY, CDR2 SVGAGI (reference sequence). Trimming removed 5 bases at V and 2 bases at J, with 19 bases between. Using immunoSEQ multiplex PCR, the repertoire was profiled, and TCRdb retains in-frame clones only, with some absent. The table lists approximately 37,000 clones, 80% to 95% of them singletons, with around 3.6% in the top ten. This sequence originates from a human patient who received an intestinal transplant, so some T cells may come from the graft donor. The V and J genes are TRBV6-6 and TRBJ2-7; a weak D match, TRBD2 (5 bases). The starting material was PBMCs, obtained 700 to 850 days after intestinal transplantation. The CDR3 DNA reads TGTGCCAGCAGTCCCCGAGGGAGTATACTGCCCTACGAGCAGTACTTC. It encodes CASSPRGSILPYEQYF.